Sequencing of this T cell receptor beta chain was carried out in a study of shared clonotypes between healthy human individuals. About the study: The cohort had two women and a few men, ages 18 to 49. Notes on the study in general: Naive subsets typically showed greater estimated richness than memory subsets. The authors expected sequencing depth to affect clonotype sharing among donors.

Data came from immunoSEQ multiplex PCR; TCRdb stores just in-frame clones and leaves some out. Of about 1 million clones in the sample, about 75% were seen once. On this clone itself: Its target is unknown. This specimen includes other DNA sequences encoding the same CDR3.

V shed 4 bases, J shed 5 bases, and the junction held 4 bases outside the gene matches. The CDR3 is 15 residues long. Germline CDR1 SGHRS, CDR2 YFSETQ. V is TRBV5-1 and J is TRBJ1-6; 9 bases match TRBD1. The TCR sequence derives from a man younger than 30 in good health. Sequenced material: memory CD4+ T cells sorted from blood. Sample subset: CD45RA-negative fraction. CDR3 region: CASSLRDRDNSPLHF. In DNA form, the CDR3 reads TGCGCCAGCAGCCTCCGGGACAGGGATAATTCACCCCTCCACTTT.